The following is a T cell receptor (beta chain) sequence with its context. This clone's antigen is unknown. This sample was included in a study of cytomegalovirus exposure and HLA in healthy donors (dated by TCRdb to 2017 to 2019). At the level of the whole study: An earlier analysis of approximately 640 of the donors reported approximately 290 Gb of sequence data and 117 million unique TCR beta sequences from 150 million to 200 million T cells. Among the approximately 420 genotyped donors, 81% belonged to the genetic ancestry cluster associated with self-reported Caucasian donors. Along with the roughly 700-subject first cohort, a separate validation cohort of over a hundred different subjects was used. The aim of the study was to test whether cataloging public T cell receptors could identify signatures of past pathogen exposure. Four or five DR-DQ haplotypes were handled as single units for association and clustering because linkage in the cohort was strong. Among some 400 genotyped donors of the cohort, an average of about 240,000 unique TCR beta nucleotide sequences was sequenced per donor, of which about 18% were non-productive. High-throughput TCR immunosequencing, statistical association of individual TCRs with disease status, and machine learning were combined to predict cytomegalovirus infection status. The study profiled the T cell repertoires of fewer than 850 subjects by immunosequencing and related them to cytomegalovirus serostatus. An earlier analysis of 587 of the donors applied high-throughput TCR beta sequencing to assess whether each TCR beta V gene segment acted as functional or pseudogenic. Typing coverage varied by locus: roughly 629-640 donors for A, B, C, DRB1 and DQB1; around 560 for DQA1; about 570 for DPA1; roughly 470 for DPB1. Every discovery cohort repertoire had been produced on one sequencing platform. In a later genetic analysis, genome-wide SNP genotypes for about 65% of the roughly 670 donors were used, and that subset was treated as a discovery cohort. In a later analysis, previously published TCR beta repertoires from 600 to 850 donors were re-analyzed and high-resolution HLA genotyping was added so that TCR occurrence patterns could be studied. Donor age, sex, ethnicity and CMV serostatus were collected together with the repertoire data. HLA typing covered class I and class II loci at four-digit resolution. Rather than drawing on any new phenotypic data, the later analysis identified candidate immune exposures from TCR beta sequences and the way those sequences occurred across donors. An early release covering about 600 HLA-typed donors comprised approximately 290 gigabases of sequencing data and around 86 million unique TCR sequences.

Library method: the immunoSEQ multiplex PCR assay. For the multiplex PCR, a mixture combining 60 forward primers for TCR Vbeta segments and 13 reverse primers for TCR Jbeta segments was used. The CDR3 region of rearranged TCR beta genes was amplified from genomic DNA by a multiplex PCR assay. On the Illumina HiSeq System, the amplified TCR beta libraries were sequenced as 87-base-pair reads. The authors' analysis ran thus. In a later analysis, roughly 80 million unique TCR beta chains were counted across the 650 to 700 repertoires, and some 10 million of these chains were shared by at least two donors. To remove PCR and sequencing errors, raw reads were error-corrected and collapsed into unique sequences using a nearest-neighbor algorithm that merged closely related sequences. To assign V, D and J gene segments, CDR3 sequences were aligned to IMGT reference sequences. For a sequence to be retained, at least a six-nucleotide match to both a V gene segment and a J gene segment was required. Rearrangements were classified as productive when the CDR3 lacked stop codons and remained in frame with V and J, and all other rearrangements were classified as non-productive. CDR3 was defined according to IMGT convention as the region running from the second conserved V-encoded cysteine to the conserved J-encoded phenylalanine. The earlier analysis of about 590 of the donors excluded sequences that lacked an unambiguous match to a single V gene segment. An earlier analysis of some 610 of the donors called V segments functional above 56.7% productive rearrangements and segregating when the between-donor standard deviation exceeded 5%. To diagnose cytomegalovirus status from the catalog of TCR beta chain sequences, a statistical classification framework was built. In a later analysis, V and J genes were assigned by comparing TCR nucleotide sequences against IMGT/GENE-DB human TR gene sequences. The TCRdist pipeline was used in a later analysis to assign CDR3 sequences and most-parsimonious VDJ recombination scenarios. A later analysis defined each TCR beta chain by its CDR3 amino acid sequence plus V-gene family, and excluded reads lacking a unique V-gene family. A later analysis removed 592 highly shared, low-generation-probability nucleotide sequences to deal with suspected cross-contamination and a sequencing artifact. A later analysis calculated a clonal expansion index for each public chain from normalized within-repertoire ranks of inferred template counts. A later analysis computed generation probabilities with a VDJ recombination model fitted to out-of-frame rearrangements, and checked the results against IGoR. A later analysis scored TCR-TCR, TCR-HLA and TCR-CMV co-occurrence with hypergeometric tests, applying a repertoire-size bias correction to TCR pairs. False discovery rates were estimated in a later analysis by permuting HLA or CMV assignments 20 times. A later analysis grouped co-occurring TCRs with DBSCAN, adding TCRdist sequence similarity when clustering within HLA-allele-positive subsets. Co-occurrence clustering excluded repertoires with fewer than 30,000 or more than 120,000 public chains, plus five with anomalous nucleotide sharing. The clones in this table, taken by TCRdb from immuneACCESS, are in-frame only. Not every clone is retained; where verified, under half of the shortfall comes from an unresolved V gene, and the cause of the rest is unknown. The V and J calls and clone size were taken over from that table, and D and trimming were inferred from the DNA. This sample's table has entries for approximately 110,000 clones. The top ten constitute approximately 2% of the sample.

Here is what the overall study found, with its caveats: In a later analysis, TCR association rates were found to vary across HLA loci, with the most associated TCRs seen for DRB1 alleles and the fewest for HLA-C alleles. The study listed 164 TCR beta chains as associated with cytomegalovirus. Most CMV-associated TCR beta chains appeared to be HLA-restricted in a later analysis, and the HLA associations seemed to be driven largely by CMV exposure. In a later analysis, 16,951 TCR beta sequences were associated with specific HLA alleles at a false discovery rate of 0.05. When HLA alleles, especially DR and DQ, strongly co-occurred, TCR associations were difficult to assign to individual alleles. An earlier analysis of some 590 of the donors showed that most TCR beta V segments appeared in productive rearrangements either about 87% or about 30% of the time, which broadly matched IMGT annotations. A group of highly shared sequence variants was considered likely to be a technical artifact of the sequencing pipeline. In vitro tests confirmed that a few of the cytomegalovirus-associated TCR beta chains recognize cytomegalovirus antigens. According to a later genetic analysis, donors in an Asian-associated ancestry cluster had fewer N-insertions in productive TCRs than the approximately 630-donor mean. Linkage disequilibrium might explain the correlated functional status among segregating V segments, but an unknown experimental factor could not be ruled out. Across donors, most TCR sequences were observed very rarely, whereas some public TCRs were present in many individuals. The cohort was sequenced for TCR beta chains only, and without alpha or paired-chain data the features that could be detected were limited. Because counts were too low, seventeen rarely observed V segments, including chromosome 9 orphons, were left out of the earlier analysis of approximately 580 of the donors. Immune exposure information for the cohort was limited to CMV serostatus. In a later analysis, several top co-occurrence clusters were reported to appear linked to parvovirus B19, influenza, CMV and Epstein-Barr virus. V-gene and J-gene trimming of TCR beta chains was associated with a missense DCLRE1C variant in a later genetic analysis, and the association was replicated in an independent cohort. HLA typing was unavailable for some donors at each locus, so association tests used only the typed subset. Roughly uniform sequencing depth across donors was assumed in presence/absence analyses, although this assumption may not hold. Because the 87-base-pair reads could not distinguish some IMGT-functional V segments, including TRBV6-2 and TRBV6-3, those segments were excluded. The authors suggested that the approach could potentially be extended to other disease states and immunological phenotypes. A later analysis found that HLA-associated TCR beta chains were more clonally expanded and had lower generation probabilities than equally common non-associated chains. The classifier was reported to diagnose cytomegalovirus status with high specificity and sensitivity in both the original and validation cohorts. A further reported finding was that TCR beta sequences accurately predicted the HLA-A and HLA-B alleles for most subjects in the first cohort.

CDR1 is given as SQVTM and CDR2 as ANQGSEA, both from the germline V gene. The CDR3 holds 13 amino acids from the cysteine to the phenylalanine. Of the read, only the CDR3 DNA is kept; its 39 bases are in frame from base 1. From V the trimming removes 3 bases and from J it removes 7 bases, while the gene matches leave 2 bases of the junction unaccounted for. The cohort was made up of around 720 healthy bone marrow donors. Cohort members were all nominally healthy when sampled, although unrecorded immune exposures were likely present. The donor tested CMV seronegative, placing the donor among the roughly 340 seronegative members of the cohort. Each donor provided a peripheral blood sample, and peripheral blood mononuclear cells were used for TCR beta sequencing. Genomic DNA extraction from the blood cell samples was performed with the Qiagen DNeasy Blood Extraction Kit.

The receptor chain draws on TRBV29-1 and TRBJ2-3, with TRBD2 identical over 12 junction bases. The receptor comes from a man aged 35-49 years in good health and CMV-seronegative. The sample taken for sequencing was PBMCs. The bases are TGCAGCGTTGAGACTAGCGGGAGTAATACGCAGTATTTT. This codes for CSVETSGSNTQYF.